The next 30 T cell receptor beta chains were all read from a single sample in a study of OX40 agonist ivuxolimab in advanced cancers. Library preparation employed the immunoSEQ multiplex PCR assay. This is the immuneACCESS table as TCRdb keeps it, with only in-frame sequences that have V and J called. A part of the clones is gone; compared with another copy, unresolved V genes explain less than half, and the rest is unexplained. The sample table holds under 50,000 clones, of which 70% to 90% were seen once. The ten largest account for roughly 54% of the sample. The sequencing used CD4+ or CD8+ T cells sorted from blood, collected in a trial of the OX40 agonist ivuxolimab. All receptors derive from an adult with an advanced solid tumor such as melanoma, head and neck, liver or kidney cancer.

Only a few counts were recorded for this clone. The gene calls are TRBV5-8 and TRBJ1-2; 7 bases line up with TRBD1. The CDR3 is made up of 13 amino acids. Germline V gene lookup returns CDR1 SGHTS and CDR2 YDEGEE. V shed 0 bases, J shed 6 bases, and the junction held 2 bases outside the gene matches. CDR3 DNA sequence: TGTGCCAGCAGCTTGGGACAGGGAGATGGCTACACCTTC. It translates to CASSLGQGDGYTF.

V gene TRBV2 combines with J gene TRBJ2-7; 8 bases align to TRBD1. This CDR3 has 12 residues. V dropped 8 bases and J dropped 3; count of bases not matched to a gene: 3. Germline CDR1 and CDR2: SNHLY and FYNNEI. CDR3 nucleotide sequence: TGTGCCAGCTTGGGACAGGTCTACGAGCAGTACTTC. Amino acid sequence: CASLGQVYEQYF.

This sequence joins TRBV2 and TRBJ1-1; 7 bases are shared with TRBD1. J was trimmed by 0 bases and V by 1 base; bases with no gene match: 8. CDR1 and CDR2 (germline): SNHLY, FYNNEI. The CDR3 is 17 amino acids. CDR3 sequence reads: CASSEEGAWSLNTEAFF. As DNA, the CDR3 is TGTGCCAGCAGTGAAGAGGGGGCTTGGTCCCTGAACACTGAAGCTTTCTTT. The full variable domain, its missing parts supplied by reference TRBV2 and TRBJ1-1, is EPEVTQTPSHQVTQMGQEVILRCVPISNHLYFYWYRQILGQKVEFLVSFYNNEISEKSEIFDDQFSVERPDGSNFTLKIRSTKLEDSAMYFCASSEEGAWSLNTEAFFGQGTRLTVV.

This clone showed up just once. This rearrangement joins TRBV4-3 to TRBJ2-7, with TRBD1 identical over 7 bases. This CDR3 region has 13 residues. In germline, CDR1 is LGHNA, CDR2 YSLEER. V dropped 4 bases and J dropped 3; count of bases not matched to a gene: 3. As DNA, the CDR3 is TGCGCCAGCAGCCCGGACAGGTACTACGAGCAGTACTTC. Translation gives CASSPDRYYEQYF.

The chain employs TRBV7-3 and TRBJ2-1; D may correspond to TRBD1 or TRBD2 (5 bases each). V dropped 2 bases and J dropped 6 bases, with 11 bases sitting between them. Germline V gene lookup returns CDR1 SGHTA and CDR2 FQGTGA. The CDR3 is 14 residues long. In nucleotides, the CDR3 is TGTGCCAGCAGCTTATTGCCAGGGAGCAATGAGCAGTTCTTC. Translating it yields CASSLLPGSNEQFF.

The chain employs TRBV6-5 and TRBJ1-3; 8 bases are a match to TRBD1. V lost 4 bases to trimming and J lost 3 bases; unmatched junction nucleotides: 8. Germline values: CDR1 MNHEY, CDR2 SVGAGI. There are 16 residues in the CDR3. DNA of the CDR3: TGTGCCAGCAGTTTGAGGACAGGGTACAATGGAAACACCATATATTTT. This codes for CASSLRTGYNGNTIYF.

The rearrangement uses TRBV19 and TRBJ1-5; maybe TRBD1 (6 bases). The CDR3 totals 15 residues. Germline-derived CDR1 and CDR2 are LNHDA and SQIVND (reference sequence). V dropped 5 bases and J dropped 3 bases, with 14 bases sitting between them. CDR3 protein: CASSLYRESNQPQHF. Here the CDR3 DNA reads TGTGCCAGTAGTTTATACAGGGAATCCAATCAGCCCCAGCATTTT.

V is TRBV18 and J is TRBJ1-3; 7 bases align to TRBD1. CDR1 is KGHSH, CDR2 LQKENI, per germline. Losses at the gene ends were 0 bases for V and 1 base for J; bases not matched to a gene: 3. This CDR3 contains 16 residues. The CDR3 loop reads CASSPPVTGSGNTIYF. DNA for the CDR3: TGTGCCAGCTCACCACCGGTGACAGGGTCTGGAAACACCATATATTTT.

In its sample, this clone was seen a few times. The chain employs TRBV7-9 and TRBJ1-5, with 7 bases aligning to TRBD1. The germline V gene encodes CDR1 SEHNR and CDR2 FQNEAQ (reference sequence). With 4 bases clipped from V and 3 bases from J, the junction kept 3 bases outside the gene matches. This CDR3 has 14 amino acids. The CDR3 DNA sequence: TGTGCCAGCAGCTCAACAGGGGACAATCAGCCCCAGCATTTT. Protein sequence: CASSSTGDNQPQHF. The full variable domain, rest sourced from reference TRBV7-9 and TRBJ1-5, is DTGVSQNPRHKITKRGQNVTFRCDPISEHNRLYWYRQTLGQGPEFLTYFQNEAQLEKSRLLSDRFSAERPKGSFSTLEIQRTEQGDSAMYLCASSSTGDNQPQHFGDGTRLSIL.

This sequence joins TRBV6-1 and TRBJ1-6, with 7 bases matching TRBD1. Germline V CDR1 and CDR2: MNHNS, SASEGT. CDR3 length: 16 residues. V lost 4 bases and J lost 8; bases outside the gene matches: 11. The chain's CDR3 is CASSAPLQGRDSPLHF. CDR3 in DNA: TGTGCCAGCAGTGCGCCCTTACAGGGGAGGGATTCACCCCTCCACTTT.

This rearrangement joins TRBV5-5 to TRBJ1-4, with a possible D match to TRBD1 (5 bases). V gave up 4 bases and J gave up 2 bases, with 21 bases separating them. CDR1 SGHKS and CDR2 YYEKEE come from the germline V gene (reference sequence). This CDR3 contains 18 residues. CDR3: CASSQQVLRPWTNEKLFF. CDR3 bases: TGTGCCAGCAGCCAACAGGTTTTGCGACCTTGGACTAATGAAAAACTGTTTTTT.

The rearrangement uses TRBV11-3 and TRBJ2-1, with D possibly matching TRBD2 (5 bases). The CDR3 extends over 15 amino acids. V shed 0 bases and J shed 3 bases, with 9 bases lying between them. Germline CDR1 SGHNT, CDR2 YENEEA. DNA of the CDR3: TGTGCCAGCAGCTTAGATGGGAGTGACTACAATGAGCAGTTCTTC. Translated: CASSLDGSDYNEQFF.

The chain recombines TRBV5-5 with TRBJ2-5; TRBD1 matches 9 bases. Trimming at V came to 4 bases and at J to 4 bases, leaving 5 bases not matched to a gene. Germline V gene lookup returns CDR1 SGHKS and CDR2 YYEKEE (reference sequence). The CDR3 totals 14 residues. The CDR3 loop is CASSPGQGRETQYF. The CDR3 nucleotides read TGTGCCAGCAGCCCAGGACAGGGGAGAGAGACCCAGTACTTC.

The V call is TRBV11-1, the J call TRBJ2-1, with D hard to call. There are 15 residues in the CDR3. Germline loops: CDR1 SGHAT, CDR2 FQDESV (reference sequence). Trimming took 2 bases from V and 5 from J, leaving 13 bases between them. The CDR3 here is CASSLPFAQNNEQFF. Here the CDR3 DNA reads TGTGCCAGCAGCTTACCGTTCGCGCAGAACAATGAGCAGTTCTTC.

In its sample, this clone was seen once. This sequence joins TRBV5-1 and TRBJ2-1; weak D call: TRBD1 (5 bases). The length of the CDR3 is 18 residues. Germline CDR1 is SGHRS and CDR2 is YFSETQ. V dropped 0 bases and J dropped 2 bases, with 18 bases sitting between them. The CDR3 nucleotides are TGCGCCAGCAGCTTGGTAGGGGAATTCTCCGGACCCTACAATGAGCAGTTCTTC. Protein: CASSLVGEFSGPYNEQFF.

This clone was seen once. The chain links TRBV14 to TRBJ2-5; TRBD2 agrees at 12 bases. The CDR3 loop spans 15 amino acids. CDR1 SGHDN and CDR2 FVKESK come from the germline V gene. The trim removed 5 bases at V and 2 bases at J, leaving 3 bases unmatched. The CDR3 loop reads CASSWGTSGQETQYF. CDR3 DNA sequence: TGTGCCAGCAGCTGGGGGACTAGCGGGCAAGAGACCCAGTACTTC. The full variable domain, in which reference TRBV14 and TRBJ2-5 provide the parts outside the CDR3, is EAGVTQFPSHSVIEKGQTVTLRCDPISGHDNLYWYRRVMGKEIKFLLHFVKESKQDESGMPNNRFLAERTGGTYSTLKVQPAELEDSGVYFCASSWGTSGQETQYFGPGTRLLVL.

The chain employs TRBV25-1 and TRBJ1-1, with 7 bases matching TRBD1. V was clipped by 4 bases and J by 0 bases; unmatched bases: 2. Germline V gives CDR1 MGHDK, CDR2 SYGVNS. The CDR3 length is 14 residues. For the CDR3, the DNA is TGTGCCAGCAGTGCTACAGGGGTGAACACTGAAGCTTTCTTT. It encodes CASSATGVNTEAFF.

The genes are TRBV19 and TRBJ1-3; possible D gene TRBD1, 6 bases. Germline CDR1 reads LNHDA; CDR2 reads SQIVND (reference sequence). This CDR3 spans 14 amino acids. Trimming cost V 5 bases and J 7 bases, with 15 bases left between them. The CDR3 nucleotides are TGTGCCAGTAGTCCGACAGAGAGGGGGAACACCATATATTTT. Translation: CASSPTERGNTIYF. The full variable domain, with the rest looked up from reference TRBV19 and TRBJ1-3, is DGGITQSPKYLFRKEGQNVTLSCEQNLNHDAMYWYRQDPGQGLRLIYYSQIVNDFQKGDIAEGYSVSREKKESFPLTVTSAQKNPTAFYLCASSPTERGNTIYFGEGSWLTVV.

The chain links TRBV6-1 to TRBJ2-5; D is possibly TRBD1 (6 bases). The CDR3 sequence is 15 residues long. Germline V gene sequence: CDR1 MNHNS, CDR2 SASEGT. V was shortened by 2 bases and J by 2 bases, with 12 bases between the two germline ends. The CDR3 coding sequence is TGTGCCAGCAGTGAACCGGGACACCTACAAGAGACCCAGTACTTC. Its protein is CASSEPGHLQETQYF.

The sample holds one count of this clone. The CDR3 region is CASTLGGQTNTEAFF. As DNA, the CDR3 is TGTGCCAGTACCCTGGGGGGACAGACAAACACTGAAGCTTTCTTT. The rearrangement links TRBV19 to TRBJ1-1, with TRBD1 matching over 7 bases. The CDR3 has 15 residues. Looked up from germline, CDR1 is LNHDA and CDR2 is SQIVND (reference sequence). Germline trimming cut 7 bases from V and 2 bases from J; bases unmatched to any gene: 10.

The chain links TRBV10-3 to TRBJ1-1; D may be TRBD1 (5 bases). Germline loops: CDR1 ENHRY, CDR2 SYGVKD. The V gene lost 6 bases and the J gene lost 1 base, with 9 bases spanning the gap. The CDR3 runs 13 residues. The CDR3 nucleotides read TGTGCCATCAGCCGTACAGGGAACACTGAAGCTTTCTTT. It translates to CAISRTGNTEAFF.

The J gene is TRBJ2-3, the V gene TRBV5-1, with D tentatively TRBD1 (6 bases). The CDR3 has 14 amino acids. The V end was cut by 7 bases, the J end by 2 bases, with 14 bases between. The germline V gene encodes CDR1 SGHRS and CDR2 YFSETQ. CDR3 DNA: TGCGCCAGCGTCGGGACACTCAACACAGATACGCAGTATTTT. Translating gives CASVGTLNTDTQYF.

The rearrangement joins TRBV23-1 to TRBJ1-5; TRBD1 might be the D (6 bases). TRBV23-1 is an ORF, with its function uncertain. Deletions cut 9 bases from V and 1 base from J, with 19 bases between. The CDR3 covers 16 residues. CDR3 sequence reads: CARTSGRRGSNQPQHF. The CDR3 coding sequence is TGCGCCAGAACTTCCGGGAGAAGGGGGAGCAATCAGCCCCAGCATTTT.

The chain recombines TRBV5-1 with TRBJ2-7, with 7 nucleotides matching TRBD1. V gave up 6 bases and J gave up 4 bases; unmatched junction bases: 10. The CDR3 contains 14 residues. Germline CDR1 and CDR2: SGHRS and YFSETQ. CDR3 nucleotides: TGCGCCAGCACTCCAGGACAGGTAGTGTACGAGCAGTACTTC. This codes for CASTPGQVVYEQYF.

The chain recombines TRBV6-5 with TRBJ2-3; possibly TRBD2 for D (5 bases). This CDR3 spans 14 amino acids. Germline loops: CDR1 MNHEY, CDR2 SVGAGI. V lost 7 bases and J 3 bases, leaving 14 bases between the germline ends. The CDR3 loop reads CASKGGGPTDTQYF. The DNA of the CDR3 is TGTGCCAGCAAAGGCGGCGGGCCGACAGATACGCAGTATTTT.

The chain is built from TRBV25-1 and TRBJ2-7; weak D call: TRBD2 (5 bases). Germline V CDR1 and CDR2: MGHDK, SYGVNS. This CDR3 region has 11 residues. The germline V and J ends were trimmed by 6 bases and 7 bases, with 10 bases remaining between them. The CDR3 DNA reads TGTGCCAGCAGGACTACGGGGGAGCAGTACTTC. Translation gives CASRTTGEQYF.

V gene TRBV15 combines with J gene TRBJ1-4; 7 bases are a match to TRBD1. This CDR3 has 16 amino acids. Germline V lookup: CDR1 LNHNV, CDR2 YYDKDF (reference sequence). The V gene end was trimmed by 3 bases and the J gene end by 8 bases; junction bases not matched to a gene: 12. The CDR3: CATSSTKGRGGEKLFF. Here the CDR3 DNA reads TGTGCCACCAGCAGTACGAAAGGCAGGGGGGGAGAAAAACTGTTTTTT. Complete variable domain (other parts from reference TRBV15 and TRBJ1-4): DAMVIQNPRYQVTQFGKPVTLSCSQTLNHNVMYWYQQKSSQAPKLLFHYYDKDFNNEADTPDNFQSRRPNTSFCFLDIRSPGLGDTAMYLCATSSTKGRGGEKLFFGSGTQLSVL.

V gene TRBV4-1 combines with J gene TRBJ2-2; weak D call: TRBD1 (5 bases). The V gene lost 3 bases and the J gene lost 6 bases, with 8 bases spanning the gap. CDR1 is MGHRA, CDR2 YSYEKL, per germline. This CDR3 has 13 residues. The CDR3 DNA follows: TGCGCCAGCAGCCAGAGACAGTCCGGGGAGCTGTTTTTT. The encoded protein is CASSQRQSGELFF.

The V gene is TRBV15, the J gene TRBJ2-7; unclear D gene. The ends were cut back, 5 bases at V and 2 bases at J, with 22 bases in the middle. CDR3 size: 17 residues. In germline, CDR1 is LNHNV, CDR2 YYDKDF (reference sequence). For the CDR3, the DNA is TGTGCCACCAGCCCCCGAATAGGGCGGAGAGCGACCTACGAGCAGTACTTC. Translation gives CATSPRIGRRATYEQYF.

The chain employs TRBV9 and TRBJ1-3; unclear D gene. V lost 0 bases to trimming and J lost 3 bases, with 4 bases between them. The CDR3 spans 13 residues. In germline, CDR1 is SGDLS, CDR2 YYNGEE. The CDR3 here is CASSVDNGNTIYF. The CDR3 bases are TGTGCCAGCAGCGTAGATAATGGAAACACCATATATTTT. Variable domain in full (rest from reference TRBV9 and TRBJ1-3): DSGVTQTPKHLITATGQRVTLRCSPRSGDLSVYWYQQSLDQGLQFLIQYYNGEERAKGNILERFSAQQFPDLHSELNLSSLELGDSALYFCASSVDNGNTIYFGEGSWLTVV.